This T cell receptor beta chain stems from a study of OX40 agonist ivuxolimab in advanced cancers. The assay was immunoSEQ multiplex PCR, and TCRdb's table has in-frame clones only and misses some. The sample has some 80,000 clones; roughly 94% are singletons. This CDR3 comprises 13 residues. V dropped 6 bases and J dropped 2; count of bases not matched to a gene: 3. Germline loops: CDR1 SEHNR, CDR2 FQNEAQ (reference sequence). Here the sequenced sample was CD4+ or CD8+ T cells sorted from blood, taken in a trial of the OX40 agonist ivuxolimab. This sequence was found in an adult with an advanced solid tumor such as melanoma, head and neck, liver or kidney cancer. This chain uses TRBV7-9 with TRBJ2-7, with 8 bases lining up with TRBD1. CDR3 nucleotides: TGTGCCAGCAGACACAGGGGGACCTACGAGCAGTACTTC. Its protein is CASRHRGTYEQYF.